The rows below give T cell receptor beta chains drawn from one sample of a study of blood T cell repertoires in COVID-19. The method was immunoSEQ multiplex PCR; TCRdb's version includes in-frame clones alone and lacks a portion of them. The profile shows hundreds of thousands of clones, 70% to 90% of them singletons. Specimen: PBMCs or T cells enriched from blood (not recorded which). The receptors were sampled from a woman aged 40 to 50 who had recovered from COVID-19. CDR3s include the opening cysteine and the closing phenylalanine or tryptophan. The size of a clone is reported for some rows only, either as once, few or many, or as a class for expanded clones.

>TRBJ1-5|TRBV7-9|NA
CASSLAGRGPQPQHF
>TRBJ2-1|TRBV11-2|NA
CASSLGVGRGNEQFF
>TRBJ1-5|TRBV28|NA
CASSAAGGLNQPQHF
>TRBJ2-1|TRBV30|NA
CAFRGLADNEQFF
>TRBJ1-1|TRBV6-5|NA
CASSYSSGGDPEAFF
>TRBJ2-1|TRBV14|NA
CASSQREVPYNEQFF
>TRBJ1-1|TRBV19|NA
CASSPRQGRDTEAFF
>TRBJ2-1|TRBV5-1|NA
CASSLSGSPNEQFF
>TRBJ1-2|TRBV21-1|NA
CASSPHRGRGYTF
>TRBJ2-1|TRBV5-4|NA
CASSLAETSGPNEQFF
>TRBJ2-4|TRBV13|NA
CASSVGLAATLRGKNIQYF
>TRBJ2-1|TRBV9|NA
CASSVSGLTSGSAHEQFF
>TRBJ2-3|TRBV19|NA
CASSTFSGRGTDTQYF
>TRBJ2-7|TRBV11-3|NA
CASSLGQGNYEQYF
>TRBJ2-2|TRBV13|NA
CASSVSRGTGELFF
>TRBJ2-1|TRBV30|NA
CAWSPNPYSDEQFF
>TRBJ2-5|TRBV9|NA
CASSVGGGKETQYF
>TRBJ1-1|TRBV28|NA
CASSYTGNTEAFF
>TRBJ1-6|TRBV7-8|few
CASSPRGSPLHF
>TRBJ1-1|TRBV20-1|NA
CSASRGPLNTEAFF
>TRBJ1-6|TRBV30|few
CAWREDRYSPLHF
>TRBJ1-5|TRBV19|NA
CASSPLDRGLDQPQHF
>TRBJ1-2|TRBV6-5|NA
CASSYSQDYGYTF
>TRBJ1-5|TRBV4-3|NA
CASSQVQGNNQPQHF
>TRBJ1-1|TRBV7-2|NA
CASRRQGATEAFF
>TRBJ1-1|TRBV7-2|NA
CASSSGQVTEAFF
>TRBJ2-2|TRBV3-1/TRBV3-2|NA
CASTIGLAGALGELFF
>TRBJ1-1|TRBV13|NA
CASSPWTVNTEAFF
>TRBJ1-5|TRBV2|NA
CASSEEGYGNQPQHF
>TRBJ1-6|TRBV4-1|few
CASSQTTGNFSPLHF
>TRBJ2-1|TRBV2|NA
CAFAGTSGNEQFF
>TRBJ2-7|TRBV3-1/TRBV3-2|NA
CASSPTTSRYEQYF
>TRBJ1-5|TRBV7-9|NA
CASSLWKAGENSNQPQHF
>TRBJ2-1|TRBV9|NA
CASSDGQGINNEQFF
>TRBJ2-7|TRBV24-1|NA
CATSEGQGEQYF
>TRBJ1-4|TRBV7-2|once
CASSLARRGSTNEKLFF
>TRBJ2-1|TRBV3-1/TRBV3-2|NA
CASSHQGGEQFF
>TRBJ2-5|TRBV7-9|NA
CASSMGTVQETQYF
>TRBJ1-3|TRBV28|NA
CASSPDSSTGNTIYF
>TRBJ2-7|TRBV28|NA
CASSSISGRRSYEQYF
>TRBJ1-4|TRBV6-5|NA
CASRERGQAEKLFF
>TRBJ2-5|TRBV5-1|NA
CASRGDQETQYF
>TRBJ2-2|TRBV3-1/TRBV3-2|NA
CASILSRGTGELFF
>TRBJ2-7|TRBV7-9|NA
CASSPRGPVSYEQYF
>TRBJ1-5|TRBV28|once
CASRLGTGGFYSNQPQHF
>TRBJ2-7|TRBV6-4|NA
CAIPTGAPYEQYF
>TRBJ1-1|TRBV5-8|NA
CASSLGQGGTEAFF
>TRBJ2-3|TRBV4-3|NA
CASSQAPSGLRSDTQYF
>TRBJ1-2|TRBV6-1|NA
CASSEALGGGYTF